Detailed here is one T cell receptor (beta chain). Original methodology: By means of reference gene primer amplification, nucleated cell counts were estimated. The assay was immunoSEQ multiplex PCR, and TCRdb's table has in-frame clones only and misses some. The V and J calls and the clone size are those of that table, but D and trimming were determined from the DNA. The sample contains under 200,000 clones, more than 75% of which appear only once. These data are taken from a study of blood T cell repertoires in COVID-19. With V trimmed by 5 bases and J by 6 bases, 13 bases remained unmatched. There are 15 residues in the CDR3. Germline lookup yields CDR1 SGHNT and CDR2 YYREEE (reference sequence).

The TCR comes from a woman in her fifties or sixties with COVID-19, enrolled during active disease. The specimen was peripheral blood. The chain uses TRBV5-4 and TRBJ1-1, with 7 positions matching TRBD1. CDR3 DNA sequence: TGTGCCAGCAGTCCCCAGACAGGGTTGTTCGCTGAAGCTTTCTTT. It encodes CASSPQTGLFAEAFF.